Listed below are T cell receptor beta chains from one sample, sequenced in a study of cytomegalovirus exposure and HLA in healthy donors. Only in-frame clones appear in the TCRdb table, and some are missing; sequencing was by immunoSEQ multiplex PCR. The table has about 150,000 clones, roughly four fifths seen once; the top ten hold over 1.3%. Source material: PBMCs. Receptors originate from a man aged 18 to 29 in good health and CMV-seronegative. Both conserved end residues are part of each CDR3. The order of the fields is J gene, V gene, D gene, CDR3 protein. D genes are given only for firm matches.

J: .
V: TRBV28
D: TRBD2
CDR3: CASAAGGPDEQYF

J: TRBJ2-2
V: TRBV9
D: .
CDR3: CASSVLSTGELFF

J: TRBJ2-5
V: TRBV18
D: TRBD2
CDR3: CASSPQYSGMETQYF

J: TRBJ2-2
V: TRBV19
D: .
CDR3: CASSMDSRHANTGELFF

J: TRBJ2-7
V: TRBV10-1
D: TRBD1
CDR3: CASSAGGSYEQYF

J: TRBJ2-1
V: TRBV7-8
D: TRBD2
CDR3: CASGTSGYNEQFF

J: TRBJ1-2
V: TRBV6-5
D: .
CDR3: CASSWGEDYTF

J: TRBJ2-1
V: TRBV29-1
D: .
CDR3: CSVEPAAPYNEQFF

J: TRBJ1-4
V: TRBV7-9
D: .
CDR3: CASSLSSGGEKLFF

J: TRBJ2-3
V: TRBV4-1
D: .
CDR3: CASRPESDTQYF

J: TRBJ1-2
V: TRBV6-1
D: .
CDR3: CASSEPQGGYTF

J: TRBJ2-1
V: TRBV9
D: TRBD2
CDR3: CASSVRRAGDQRNEQFF

J: TRBJ2-1
V: TRBV10-3
D: .
CDR3: CATEEGQSNEQFF

J: TRBJ2-1
V: TRBV28
D: TRBD2
CDR3: CASSPQAGGLPYNEQFF

J: TRBJ2-1
V: TRBV2
D: .
CDR3: CASKTGLVYNEQFF

J: TRBJ1-5
V: TRBV2
D: TRBD1
CDR3: CASSTDRGVGQPQHF

J: TRBJ2-5
V: TRBV7-2
D: .
CDR3: CASSPQAPPETQYF

J: TRBJ2-2
V: TRBV10-1
D: .
CDR3: CASSAGANTGELFF

J: TRBJ1-1
V: TRBV7-9
D: .
CDR3: CASSSEGGRTEAFF

J: TRBJ2-2
V: TRBV19
D: .
CDR3: CASSITVAAATGELFF

J: TRBJ2-1
V: TRBV19
D: TRBD2
CDR3: CASSIGLAGPHNEQFF

J: TRBJ2-3
V: TRBV5-1
D: .
CDR3: CASSPGESSTDTQYF

J: TRBJ1-5
V: TRBV11-2
D: TRBD1
CDR3: CASSLFSTGDQPQHF

J: TRBJ1-1
V: TRBV6-5
D: .
CDR3: CASRPTEENTEAFF

J: TRBJ2-1
V: TRBV27
D: TRBD2
CDR3: CASGLAGMNEQFF

J: TRBJ2-5
V: TRBV10-2
D: .
CDR3: CASSQGGQETQYF

J: TRBJ2-3
V: TRBV4-3
D: .
CDR3: CASSQSRGTSTDTQYF

J: TRBJ2-7
V: TRBV7-2
D: .
CDR3: CASSLESRFSYEQYF

J: TRBJ2-7
V: TRBV6-1
D: .
CDR3: CASTLTDLYEQYF

J: TRBJ2-5
V: TRBV2
D: .
CDR3: CASSAQTEETQYF

J: TRBJ2-1
V: TRBV4-3
D: .
CDR3: CASSPFIQDEQFF

J: .
V: TRBV28
D: .
CDR3: CASSPGQYEQYF

J: TRBJ2-7
V: TRBV7-2
D: TRBD2
CDR3: CASSSPGGYYEQYF

J: TRBJ2-2
V: TRBV12-5
D: .
CDR3: CASGFHQGNTGELFF

J: TRBJ1-1
V: TRBV25-1
D: .
CDR3: CASKGSNTEAFF

J: TRBJ2-5
V: TRBV14
D: .
CDR3: CASSQTPSEVGETQYF

J: TRBJ2-5
V: TRBV19
D: TRBD1
CDR3: CASSIGGRGQETQYF

J: TRBJ2-1
V: TRBV9
D: .
CDR3: CASSENSEQFF

J: TRBJ2-3
V: TRBV7-6
D: TRBD2
CDR3: CASSFSGKVDTQYF

J: TRBJ2-1
V: TRBV9
D: TRBD2
CDR3: CASSPGGGRAYNEQFF